The TCR beta chain described here comes from a study of blood T cell repertoires in COVID-19. The CDR3 is made up of 16 amino acids. Germline values: CDR1 MNHEY, CDR2 SVGAGI. V lost 0 bases and J 0 bases, leaving 9 bases between the germline ends. This clone occurred once. Libraries were prepared by immunoSEQ multiplex PCR; TCRdb keeps only in-frame clonotypes and omits some of them. The sample holds some 300,000 clones, over 80% seen once. The chain joins TRBV6-5 to TRBJ2-1, with TRBD1 as a possible D gene (5 bases). The clonotype comes from a woman aged 45-60 years with COVID-19, enrolled during active disease. Sequenced input: peripheral blood. CDR3 protein: CASSYSTASSYNEQFF. DNA for the CDR3: TGTGCCAGCAGTTACTCGACAGCGAGCTCCTACAATGAGCAGTTCTTC.